These T cell receptor beta chains were read from a single sample in a study of T cells after yellow fever vaccination. TCRdb called the 5' RACE reads again in MiXCR, with one record for every CDR3 protein. The profile shows about 94,000 distinct CDR3 sequences, roughly 10% of them singletons. The material was CD8+ T cells not binding an NS4B(214-222) dextramer, sorted from PBMCs, obtained less than 16 days after the first yellow fever vaccination. These receptors came from a young man who received the YFV17D yellow fever vaccine. Both conserved end residues are trimmed from each CDR3.

J | V | CDR3
TRBJ2-5 | TRBV7-2 | ASSLGGGPQETQY
TRBJ1-4 | TRBV28 | ASSSGTGDSVTNEKLF
TRBJ2-7 | TRBV6-1 | ASSQYGTTKTFGYEQY
TRBJ1-1 | TRBV5-1 | ASSPKDRALEAF
TRBJ2-2 | TRBV4-1 | ASSPRELFTGELC
TRBJ2-1 | TRBV28 | ASYTTGAGESYNEQF
TRBJ2-3 | TRBV7-9 | ASTPVRGDTDTQY
TRBJ2-1 | TRBV27 | ASSLLSVGGQDEQF
TRBJ2-3 | TRBV5-5 | ASSLFGQGAADTQY
TRBJ2-5 | TRBV10-3 | AISESRETQY
TRBJ2-6 | TRBV3-1 | ASSDRQGPHSGANVLT
TRBJ2-5 | TRBV10-2 | ASMSGGETQY
TRBJ2-3 | TRBV5-1 | ASSPRQGLTDTQY
TRBJ2-3 | TRBV7-8 | ASQRMGDDTQY
TRBJ2-3 | TRBV11-2 | ASSQQGAGTDTQY
TRBJ1-2 | TRBV6-5 | ASSYSSQDGYT
TRBJ2-3 | TRBV11-1 | ASSLPTSSGGYGADTQY
TRBJ1-5 | TRBV4-1 | ASSQEGRTHQPQH
TRBJ2-2 | TRBV9 | ASSVAGTRTGELF
TRBJ2-7 | TRBV4-2 | ASGPGQVYWQY
TRBJ2-7 | TRBV9 | ASSAGTGISYEQY
TRBJ1-1 | TRBV4-2 | ASSPLYGQGYTEAF
TRBJ2-1 | TRBV11-2 | ASSSRLNEQF
TRBJ2-7 | TRBV12-3/TRBV12-4 | ASHLYEQY
TRBJ2-1 | TRBV4-1 | ASSQERASSYNEQF
TRBJ2-1 | TRBV4-1 | ASSQVLESYNEQF
TRBJ2-7 | TRBV10-2 | ASSDLEGQY
TRBJ2-2 | TRBV5-1 | ASSLGYRDRGAGELF
TRBJ2-5 | TRBV6-6 | ASSYPTQETQY
TRBJ2-7 | TRBV13 | ASSFSGQGELYEQY
TRBJ1-2 | TRBV15 | ATSRDRRRAANYGYT
TRBJ2-5 | TRBV7-7 | ASSFAGAQETQY
TRBJ1-2 | TRBV5-4 | ASSLWGLGYGYT
TRBJ2-7 | TRBV6-5 | ASRPGLAGFQTIYEQY
TRBJ2-6 | TRBV27 | ASTPVTVSGANVLT
TRBJ2-1 | TRBV7-3 | ASSLDSGGYNEQF
TRBJ2-3 | TRBV28 | ASRPGTYRNTDTQY
TRBJ1-2 | TRBV27 | ASSAPGGNYGYT
TRBJ2-5 | TRBV7-2 | ASSSLGGAPQY
TRBJ1-2 | TRBV9 | ASSVTGADYGYT
TRBJ2-6 | TRBV29-1 | SSISGANVLT
TRBJ1-2 | TRBV28 | ASTGRTAIYYGYT
TRBJ1-6 | TRBV6-5 | ASSSGNSPLH
TRBJ2-1 | TRBV6-5 | ASSSDREGDEQF
TRBJ1-1 | TRBV2 | ASSEPGTGKEAF
TRBJ2-3 | TRBV5-4 | ASSSFVAGTTDTQY